Below are 27 T cell receptor beta chains sequenced from a single sample in a study of blood T cell repertoires in COVID-19. TCRdb keeps only in-frame clones here, not all; method: immunoSEQ multiplex PCR. Of about 200,000 clones in the sample, more than 75% were seen once. What was sequenced was PBMCs or T cells enriched from blood (not recorded which). The receptor set was obtained from a man in his forties with acute COVID-19.

This chain joins TRBV10-2 and TRBJ2-7, with 7 positions matching TRBD2. Trimming removed 3 bases from V and 3 bases from J; junction bases left unmatched: 5. Germline-derived CDR1 and CDR2 are WSHSY and SAAADI. The CDR3 sequence is 14 residues long. The chain's CDR3 is CASSDLAERYEQYF. CDR3 nucleotides: TGCGCCAGCAGTGACCTAGCGGAGCGCTACGAGCAGTACTTC.

The genes are TRBV5-1 and TRBJ2-3, with TRBD2 as a possible D gene (5 bases). Germline loops: CDR1 SGHRS, CDR2 YFSETQ. The CDR3 sequence is 14 residues long. With 0 bases removed from V and 4 bases from J, the gap between germline ends came to 9 bases. DNA of the CDR3: TGCGCCAGCAGCTTGGAGGCGGGCCCAGATACGCAGTATTTT. Its protein is CASSLEAGPDTQYF.

The chain is built from TRBV5-1 and TRBJ1-2, with D hard to call. Germline assignment: CDR1 SGHRS and CDR2 YFSETQ. The V end lost 3 bases, the J end lost 2 bases, and 11 bases lay between the germline ends. The CDR3 runs to 14 residues. The CDR3 region has the DNA TGCGCCAGCAGCTCAGTTGGAGGAAACTATGGCTACACCTTC. Protein: CASSSVGGNYGYTF.

V usage is TRBV28 and J usage is TRBJ2-5; TRBD1 aligns across 8 bases. With 4 bases clipped from V and 4 bases from J, the junction kept 11 bases outside the gene matches. Per germline, CDR1 MDHEN and CDR2 SYDVKM. The CDR3 totals 16 residues. The CDR3 DNA follows: TGTGCCAGCAGTTCACAGGGGGTTGCGGTAGGAGAGACCCAGTACTTC. Amino acids: CASSSQGVAVGETQYF.

The chain links TRBV2 to TRBJ1-1; D is unresolved. The germline gives CDR1 SNHLY, CDR2 FYNNEI. Trimming took off 4 bases at V and 3 bases at J, with 12 bases between the two ends. The CDR3 is 14 amino acids. The CDR3 loop reads CASSARSLYTEAFF. Here the CDR3 DNA reads TGTGCCAGCAGTGCAAGGAGTCTTTACACTGAAGCTTTCTTT.

This clone has just a few counts. This chain links TRBV7-2 with TRBJ2-7; 11 bases are a match to TRBD2. This CDR3 contains 15 residues. Trimming removed 5 bases from V and 2 bases from J; junction bases left unmatched: 5. Germline V gene sequence: CDR1 SGHTA, CDR2 FQGNSA. CDR3 bases: TGTGCCAGCAGCCGGCTAGCGGGAGGAACCTACGAGCAGTACTTC. It encodes CASSRLAGGTYEQYF.

This rearrangement joins TRBV2 to TRBJ2-3; 12 bases agree with TRBD2. The CDR3 sequence is 15 residues long. Germline assignment: CDR1 SNHLY and CDR2 FYNNEI. V lost 5 bases, J lost 4 bases, and 4 bases stayed unmatched. CDR3 sequence: CASSLLAGGSDTQYF. CDR3 nucleotides: TGTGCCAGCAGTTTACTAGCGGGAGGCTCAGATACGCAGTATTTT. Full variable domain (missing parts from reference TRBV2 and TRBJ2-3): EPEVTQTPSHQVTQMGQEVILRCVPISNHLYFYWYRQILGQKVEFLVSFYNNEISEKSEIFDDQFSVERPDGSNFTLKIRSTKLEDSAMYFCASSLLAGGSDTQYFGPGTRLTVL.

The chain has TRBV29-1 and TRBJ2-3; the D is unclear. V lost 4 bases, J lost 1 base, and 6 bases lay in between. Germline CDR1 reads SQVTM; CDR2 reads ANQGSEA. This CDR3 region has 12 residues. CDR3 sequence reads: CSVVRGTDTQYF. The CDR3 DNA reads as TGCAGCGTTGTCCGCGGCACAGATACGCAGTATTTT.

J is TRBJ2-5 and V is TRBV4-1; TRBD2 matches at 10 bases. The CDR3 runs to 16 residues. Unmatched junction bases numbered 10, after V lost 0 bases and J lost 9 bases. Per germline, CDR1 MGHRA and CDR2 YSYEKL. The CDR3 bases are TGCGCCAGCAGCCAAGATGGGCTAGCGGGAGTATTAGCCCAGTACTTC. Translating gives CASSQDGLAGVLAQYF.

About this clone itself: Relative to the germline gene, one junction end is altered; a read error may explain this. This chain uses TRBV20-1 with TRBJ1-2; no firm D call. The CDR3 runs 11 residues. Germline V gene lookup returns CDR1 DFQATT and CDR2 SNEGSKA (reference sequence). The CDR3 loop reads CSAFTNSGYTF. CDR3 sequence (DNA): TGCAGTGCTTTTACGAACTCTGGCTACACCTTC.

The chain couples TRBV29-1 to TRBJ1-1; tentative D call: TRBD1 (6 bases). Germline CDR1 is SQVTM and CDR2 is ANQGSEA. The CDR3 runs 12 residues. Between the trimmed V and J ends, which lost 6 bases and 5 bases, there was a span of 13 bases. DNA for the CDR3: TGCAGCGTCCGCAGGGGCGGGACTGAAGCTTTCTTT. This translates into CSVRRGGTEAFF.

This clone has only a few counts. The chain carries TRBV28 and TRBJ2-7, with D possibly TRBD1 on 6 matching bases. The ends were cut back, 6 bases at V and 1 base at J, with 28 bases in the middle. CDR1 is MDHEN and CDR2 is SYDVKM in the germline V gene. This CDR3 has 19 residues. The CDR3 loop reads CASSTIGSWDTSTSYEQYF. DNA of the CDR3: TGTGCCAGCAGCACAATCGGGTCTTGGGACACCTCTACTTCCTACGAGCAGTACTTC.

This rearrangement joins TRBV3-1 (or the pseudogene TRBV3-2) to TRBJ2-7; 12 positions agree with TRBD2. The CDR3 length is 15 residues. The ends lost 4 bases at V and 7 bases at J; junction bases unmatched: 8. Per the germline V gene, CDR1 is LGHDT and CDR2 is YNNKEL (reference sequence). CDR3 sequence (DNA): TGTGCCAGCAGCCGCCTAACTAGCGGGAGGCTGGAGCAGTACTTC. Translated, it gives CASSRLTSGRLEQYF.

This clone was observed a few times. The CDR3 here is CASSFRAGAYNEQFF. DNA of the CDR3: TGTGCCAGCAGCTTTCGGGCGGGAGCCTACAATGAGCAGTTCTTC. The chain recombines TRBV7-2 with TRBJ2-1; 7 nucleotides agree with TRBD2. CDR1 is SGHTA, CDR2 FQGNSA, per germline. The CDR3 consists of 15 residues. J lost 2 bases, V lost 3 bases, and 4 bases had no gene match.

This sequence joins TRBV15 and TRBJ2-3, with D perhaps TRBD2 (6 bases). V was cut by 0 bases and J by 5 bases, with 15 bases left in between. Germline lookup yields CDR1 LNHNV and CDR2 YYDKDF (reference sequence). This CDR3 has 16 residues. CDR3 coding DNA: TGTGCCACCAGCAGAGATCTCGGGGGAGTGGGAGATACGCAGTATTTT. Translated, it gives CATSRDLGGVGDTQYF.

This clone occurred a few times. The chain couples TRBV2 to TRBJ1-3; no definite D call. V dropped 2 bases and J dropped 0 bases, with 14 bases sitting between them. The CDR3 is 17 amino acids. Looked up from germline, CDR1 is SNHLY and CDR2 is FYNNEI. This CDR3 is CASSERRPETSGNTIYF. The CDR3 DNA follows: TGTGCCAGCAGTGAACGCCGTCCGGAGACCTCTGGAAACACCATATATTTT.

This sequence joins TRBV6-2 or TRBV6-3 and TRBJ2-7; 9 nucleotides agree with TRBD1. Trimming removed 6 bases from V and 2 bases from J; junction bases left unmatched: 8. This CDR3 has 15 residues. From germline, CDR1 is MNHEY and CDR2 SVGEGT. The CDR3 loop reads CASSRGQGLAYEQYF. CDR3 DNA sequence: TGTGCCAGCAGCCGTGGACAGGGGTTGGCCTACGAGCAGTACTTC.

The chain employs TRBV24-1 and TRBJ1-5; D is possibly TRBD1 (6 bases). V was pared by 5 bases and J by 5 bases, with 9 bases between. Germline V gives CDR1 KGHDR, CDR2 SFDVKD. The CDR3 spans 13 residues. The CDR3 nucleotides read TGTGCCACCAGTGCAGGGGACCATCAGCCCCAGCATTTT. Translated, it gives CATSAGDHQPQHF.

The gene calls are TRBV16 and TRBJ1-2; 8 bases align to TRBD1. The CDR3 covers 16 residues. CDR1 is KGHSY, CDR2 FQNENV, per germline. The trim removed 0 bases at V and 0 bases at J, leaving 3 bases unmatched. The CDR3, as DNA: TGTGCCAGCAGCCAATCGGGACAGGTTGCTAACTATGGCTACACCTTC. It codes for CASSQSGQVANYGYTF. Looking up the rest from reference TRBV16 and TRBJ1-2 gives the full variable domain: GEEVAQTPKHLVRGEGQKAKLYCAPIKGHSYVFWYQQVLKNEFKFLISFQNENVFDETGMPKERFSAKCLPNSPCSLEIQATKLEDSAVYFCASSQSGQVANYGYTFGSGTRLTVV.

This clone has a handful of counts. J is TRBJ2-7 and V is TRBV27; 7 bases fit TRBD1. CDR1 and CDR2 (germline): MNHEY, SMNVEV (reference sequence). V dropped 2 bases and J dropped 4; count of bases not matched to a gene: 5. This CDR3 comprises 14 residues. CDR3 residues: CASSLGTGAYEQYF. As DNA, the CDR3 is TGTGCCAGCAGTTTAGGCACAGGGGCTTACGAGCAGTACTTC.

The chain is built from TRBV2 and TRBJ1-2; maybe TRBD1 (6 bases). Germline loops: CDR1 SNHLY, CDR2 FYNNEI. The CDR3 runs to 14 residues. The germline V and J ends were trimmed by 6 bases and 7 bases, with 18 bases remaining between them. CDR3 sequence reads: CASRPRGASSGYTF. CDR3 DNA: TGTGCCAGCAGACCCAGGGGAGCTTCGTCTGGCTACACCTTC.

This chain links TRBV9 with TRBJ2-5; 9 nucleotides match TRBD2. This CDR3 spans 15 amino acids. V shed 5 bases and J 2 bases; nucleotides not matched to a gene: 7. Germline V gene sequence: CDR1 SGDLS, CDR2 YYNGEE. The CDR3 nucleotides read TGTGCCAGCAGTAGAGCGGGAGGCGAACAAGAGACCCAGTACTTC. Its translation: CASSRAGGEQETQYF.

The chain links TRBV19 to TRBJ1-5; D call uncertain. CDR1 and CDR2 (germline): LNHDA, SQIVND (reference sequence). The CDR3 covers 12 residues. V lost 7 bases to trimming and J lost 7 bases, with 11 bases between them. The CDR3 sequence is CASNSLGQPQHF. The CDR3 DNA reads as TGTGCCAGTAATTCTCTGGGCCAGCCCCAGCATTTT. Full variable domain (rest looked up from reference TRBV19 and TRBJ1-5): DGGITQSPKYLFRKEGQNVTLSCEQNLNHDAMYWYRQDPGQGLRLIYYSQIVNDFQKGDIAEGYSVSREKKESFPLTVTSAQKNPTAFYLCASNSLGQPQHFGDGTRLSIL.

The V call is TRBV9, the J call TRBJ2-2; maybe TRBD1 (5 bases). V lost 9 bases, J lost 2 bases, and 14 bases lay in between. Germline V lookup: CDR1 SGDLS, CDR2 YYNGEE. The CDR3 is 14 residues long. The CDR3 is CATQGAPNTGELFF. In DNA, the CDR3 is TGTGCCACCCAAGGGGCTCCCAACACCGGGGAGCTGTTTTTT.

The chain carries TRBV5-4 and TRBJ1-2; D is unresolved. Germline V lookup: CDR1 SGHNT, CDR2 YYREEE (reference sequence). V was trimmed by 3 bases and J by 4 bases, leaving 7 bases between them. CDR3 size: 12 residues. CDR3 loop: CASSSEAYGYTF. The CDR3 coding sequence is TGTGCCAGCAGCTCCGAGGCCTATGGCTACACCTTC.

This chain links TRBV6-6 with TRBJ1-5; the D gene is possibly TRBD1 (6 bases). Germline CDR1 MNHNY, CDR2 SVGAGI (reference sequence). The germline V and J ends were trimmed by 8 bases and 6 bases, with 20 bases remaining between them. The CDR3 has 15 amino acids. CDR3 in DNA: TGTGCCAGCCAGGACAGTGGGATAATAGGTCAGCCCCAGCATTTT. Translation gives CASQDSGIIGQPQHF.

V is TRBV7-3 and J is TRBJ1-2, with D unclear. Trimming stripped 2 bases from V and 4 bases from J, with 11 bases between. The CDR3 sequence is 14 residues long. The V gene's germline CDR1 is SGHTA and CDR2 FQGTGA. CDR3 loop: CASSLSGASYGYTF. For the CDR3, the DNA is TGTGCCAGCAGCTTATCCGGAGCCTCCTATGGCTACACCTTC.